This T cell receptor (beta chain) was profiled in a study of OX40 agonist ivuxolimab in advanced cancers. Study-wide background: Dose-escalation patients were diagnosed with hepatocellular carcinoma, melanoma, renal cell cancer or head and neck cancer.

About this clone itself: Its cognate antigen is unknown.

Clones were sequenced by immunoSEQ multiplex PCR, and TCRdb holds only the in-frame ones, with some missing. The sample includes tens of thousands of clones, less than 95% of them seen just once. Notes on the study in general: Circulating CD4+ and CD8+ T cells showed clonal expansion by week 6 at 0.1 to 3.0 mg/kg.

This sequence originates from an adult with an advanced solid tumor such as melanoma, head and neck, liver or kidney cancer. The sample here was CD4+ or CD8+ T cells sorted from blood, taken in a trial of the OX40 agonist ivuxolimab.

This CDR3 is CASSLAGTSTNEKLFF. DNA for the CDR3: TGTGCCAGCAGCCTGGCTGGGACCTCGACTAATGAAAAACTGTTTTTT. The chain employs TRBV2 and TRBJ1-4, with D maybe TRBD1 (5 bases). From germline, CDR1 is SNHLY and CDR2 FYNNEI. The CDR3 totals 16 residues. Trimming took off 6 bases at V and 2 bases at J, with 16 bases between the two ends.